Given below is one TCR beta chain in context. These data originate in a study of blood T cell repertoires in COVID-19. Trimming left V 2 bases short and J 3 bases short, with 10 bases between. This CDR3 contains 15 residues. Germline V gene sequence: CDR1 LNHNV, CDR2 YYDKDF (reference sequence). Cohort allocation depended upon clinical history that participants reported. As originally analysed: Scientists estimated how many nucleated cells there were by amplifying reference gene primers. Generated by immunoSEQ multiplex PCR, the TCRdb table keeps only in-frame clones and is missing some. That table supplies the V and J calls and clone size; D and trimming were determined from the DNA. The data hold over 200,000 clones, with 80% to 90% observed a single time.

This rearrangement joins TRBV15 to TRBJ1-4; maybe TRBD1 (6 bases). The source of this sequence is a middle-aged man who had recovered from COVID-19. The sample comprised PBMCs or T cells enriched from blood (not recorded which). The CDR3: CATSRQGKANEKLFF. CDR3 coding DNA: TGTGCCACCAGCAGACAGGGGAAGGCTAATGAAAAACTGTTTTTT.